This T cell receptor (beta chain) comes out of a study of blood T cell repertoires in COVID-19. Study in general: Samples representing acute and convalescent COVID-19 were sourced from the United States, Italy and Spain. PBMCs, B-cell-depleted T cells, or T cells provided the cDNA or gDNA that made up the material.

The germline V gene has CDR1 MGHRA and CDR2 YSYEKL. This CDR3 is 11 amino acids long. Trimming took 1 base from V and 5 from J, leaving 3 bases between them. As handled by the study authors: Scientists estimated how many nucleated cells there were by amplifying reference gene primers. The protocol was immunoSEQ multiplex PCR, while the TCRdb copy is restricted to in-frame clones and leaves out a portion. V, J and clone size were drawn from that table, and D and trimming were deduced from the DNA. The sample lists some 140,000 clones; roughly four fifths were seen once. The material sequenced was peripheral blood. This clonotype was obtained from a woman of 80 years or more with acute or convalescent COVID-19. The chain uses TRBV4-1 and TRBJ2-7; D not resolved. CDR3 loop: CASSQADEQYF. The CDR3 region has the DNA TGCGCCAGCAGCCAAGCGGACGAGCAGTACTTC.